This is a list of T cell receptor beta chains from one sample in a study of early T cells in non-severe SARS-CoV-2 infection. One entry per CDR3 protein, called by TCRdb with MiXCR from the 5' RACE reads. This sample has over 30,000 distinct CDR3 sequences, with almost 5.5% found just once. This material consisted of whole blood, taken at baseline. All receptors derive from an adult who was a healthcare worker with PCR-confirmed SARS-CoV-2 infection or an uninfected control (not recorded which). Both conserved end residues are part of each CDR3. D genes are given only for firm matches. Some rows mark clone size as missing; the rest say once, few, many or name a class of expanded clone.

V	size	D	J	DNA	CDR3
TRBV14	many	NA	TRBJ2-3	TGTGCCAGCAGCTCGGGACTCGACTACACAGATACGCAGTATTTT	CASSSGLDYTDTQYF
TRBV11-2	many	NA	TRBJ1-5	TGTGCCAGCAGCTTAATGGCTGGGGGCAATCAGCCCCAGCATTTT	CASSLMAGGNQPQHF
TRBV11-3	many	NA	TRBJ2-1	TGTGCCAGCAGCTGGGCGGGACCGGGGGAGCAGTTCTTC	CASSWAGPGEQFF
TRBV5-1	few	NA	TRBJ2-1	TGCGCCAGCAGCCCGAGGGGCGCCATTAATGAGCAGTTCTTC	CASSPRGAINEQFF
TRBV29-1	many	TRBD1	TRBJ2-3	TGCAGCGTTGCGACAGGGATGAAAAGTGGTACGCAGTATTTT	CSVATGMKSGTQYF
TRBV6-6	many	NA	TRBJ2-1	TGTGCCAGCAGTTCTAGCGAAATTGTCTACAATGAGCAGTTCTTC	CASSSSEIVYNEQFF
TRBV27	many	NA	TRBJ1-2	TGTGCCAGCAGGGACACCCTGGGCTATGGCTACACCTTC	CASRDTLGYGYTF
TRBV27	NA	TRBD2	TRBJ2-3	TGTGCCAGCAGTGCAACTAGCGGGAGGTCGAGCACAGATACGCAGTATTTT	CASSATSGRSSTDTQYF
TRBV12-3/TRBV12-4	many	NA	TRBJ1-5	TGTGCCAGCAGTACTGGACTTTCCAATCAGCCCCAGCATTTT	CASSTGLSNQPQHF
TRBV11-3	many	TRBD1	TRBJ1-2	TGTGCCAGCAGCTCCCCCGGGACAGGGAATGGCTACACCTTC	CASSSPGTGNGYTF
TRBV7-8	NA	NA	TRBJ2-1	TGTGCCAGCAGCTCCCCCCCGGCAGAGGAGCAGTTCTTC	CASSSPPAEEQFF
TRBV6-6	many	NA	TRBJ2-3	TGTGCCAGCAGTTTTTCGGAGGCGACAGATACGCAGTATTTT	CASSFSEATDTQYF
TRBV7-2	many	NA	TRBJ1-2	TGTGCCAGCAGCCAAGACAGCGCCTATGGCTACACCTTC	CASSQDSAYGYTF
TRBV18	many	TRBD1	TRBJ1-5	TGTGCCAGCTCACCCAAGACAGGGAGCAATCAGCCCCAGCATTTT	CASSPKTGSNQPQHF
TRBV29-1	many	NA	TRBJ2-5	TGCAGCGTTGACGAGCTAACGCGGACGGAGACCCAGTACTTC	CSVDELTRTETQYF
TRBV20-1	medium-sized	NA	TRBJ1-6	TGCAGTGCTAGAGATGAACCTAATTCACCCCTCCACTTT	CSARDEPNSPLHF
TRBV19	many	NA	TRBJ2-1	TGTGCCAGTAGTCCCACCGGGACCTCAGTGCGAGAGCAGTTCTTC	CASSPTGTSVREQFF
TRBV19	many	TRBD1	TRBJ1-1	TGTGCCAGTAGTACCGACAGGGAGGTCACTGAAGCTTTCTTT	CASSTDREVTEAFF
TRBV28	many	NA	TRBJ1-1	TGTGCCAGCACACCAATGAACACTGAAGCTTTCTTT	CASTPMNTEAFF
TRBV19	many	TRBD2	TRBJ2-1	TGTGCCAGTAGTATAGCGGGAGGGATCTACAATGAGCAGTTCTTC	CASSIAGGIYNEQFF
TRBV5-1	many	NA	TRBJ1-1	TGCGCCAGCAGCTTGGCAGATACGAACACTGAAGCTTTCTTT	CASSLADTNTEAFF
TRBV27	few	NA	TRBJ2-3	TGTGCCAGCAGTTTGAGGGCGGAAAGCACAGATACGCAGTATTTT	CASSLRAESTDTQYF
TRBV11-2	many	NA	TRBJ1-1	TGTGCCAGCAGCACCCAGACAGGAGTGAACACTGAAGCTTTCTTT	CASSTQTGVNTEAFF
TRBV6-2/TRBV6-3	NA	NA	TRBJ2-2	TGTGCCAGCACCCGACCAGCCACCGGGGAGCTGTTTTTT	CASTRPATGELFF
TRBV19	NA	NA	TRBJ2-2	TGTGCCAGTAAACAGCCCCCCGGGGAGCTGTTTTTT	CASKQPPGELFF
TRBV3-1	many	NA	TRBJ1-2	TGTGCCAGCAGCCAAGAACCGGGTCCTGACTATGGCTACACCTTC	CASSQEPGPDYGYTF
TRBV24-1	few	TRBD2	TRBJ2-3	TGTGCCACCAGTGAAAGAACTAGCGGGCTATTAGATACGCAGTATTTT	CATSERTSGLLDTQYF
TRBV5-1	NA	TRBD2	TRBJ2-1	TGCGCCAGCAGCTTGGTTATAGCGGGAGCCCCGGGGGACGAGCAGTTCTTC	CASSLVIAGAPGDEQFF
TRBV7-2	many	NA	TRBJ2-2	TGTGCCAGCAGCTTAGTTTATGACACCGGGGAGCTGTTTTTT	CASSLVYDTGELFF
TRBV12-3/TRBV12-4	many	TRBD1	TRBJ1-1	TGTGCCAGCAGCACTACCAGGGGGGTGACTGAAGCTTTCTTT	CASSTTRGVTEAFF
TRBV5-1	few	NA	TRBJ2-1	TGCGCCAGCAGCCCGGAACCTGGCTCCTACAATGAGCAGTTCTTC	CASSPEPGSYNEQFF
TRBV7-9	many	NA	TRBJ2-1	TGTGCCAGCAGCCCCAGGGGCTCGCCATATGAGCAGTTCTTC	CASSPRGSPYEQFF